What follows are 5 T cell receptor beta chains derived from one specimen sequenced in a study of cytomegalovirus exposure and HLA in healthy donors. PCR amplification relied on 60 Vbeta primers (plus 13 Jbeta primers). Some clones are missing from TCRdb's copy, which holds only in-frame ones; the method was immunoSEQ multiplex PCR. The sample holds 130,000 or so clones; more than 55% are singletons and the top ten take approximately 1.5%. Sequencing was carried out using PBMCs. These receptors came from a man aged 18 to 29 in good health and CMV-seronegative.

This chain uses TRBV28 with TRBJ1-4, with 7 bases identical to TRBD1. Germline-derived CDR1 and CDR2 are MDHEN and SYDVKM. CDR3 length: 15 residues. Trimming at V came to 5 bases and at J to 5 bases, leaving 8 bases not matched to a gene. CDR3 DNA sequence: TGTGCCAGCAGTGAGGCCGGGACAGACAATGAAAAACTGTTTTTT. Its protein product is CASSEAGTDNEKLFF.

This clone appeared a single time. The rearrangement joins TRBV19 to TRBJ1-2, with 10 bases matching TRBD1. Germline assignment: CDR1 LNHDA and CDR2 SQIVND (reference sequence). V lost 6 bases, J lost 3 bases, and 4 bases stayed unmatched. The CDR3 covers 14 residues. CDR3 residues: CASSTGTGDYGYTF. CDR3 bases: TGTGCCAGTAGCACGGGGACAGGGGACTATGGCTACACCTTC.

This rearrangement joins TRBV5-1 to TRBJ2-1; perhaps TRBD2 as D (6 bases). CDR1 is SGHRS and CDR2 is YFSETQ in the germline V gene. The CDR3 extends over 16 amino acids. Trimming removed 4 bases at V and 7 bases at J, with 21 bases between. The CDR3 coding sequence is TGCGCCAGCAGCCGAGAAACCGGGACTGGGATTAATGAGCAGTTCTTC. It is translated as CASSRETGTGINEQFF. The entire variable domain, with the rest obtained from reference TRBV5-1 and TRBJ2-1, is as follows: KAGVTQTPRYLIKTRGQQVTLSCSPISGHRSVSWYQQTPGQGLQFLFEYFSETQRNKGNFPGRFSGRQFSNSRSEMNVSTLELGDSALYLCASSRETGTGINEQFFGPGTRLTVL.

V usage is TRBV5-1 and J usage is TRBJ1-1; D may be TRBD1 (6 bases). CDR3 length equals 13 residues. CDR1 is SGHRS, CDR2 YFSETQ, per germline. V lost 2 bases and J 7 bases, leaving 12 bases between the germline ends. Here the CDR3 DNA reads TGCGCCAGCAGCTTCACATGGGGGCGTGAAGCTTTCTTT. Its protein is CASSFTWGREAFF.

The V gene is TRBV9, the J gene TRBJ2-2, with 7 bases matching TRBD1. V was clipped by 0 bases and J by 8 bases; unmatched bases: 7. The CDR3 is 15 residues long. Looked up from germline, CDR1 is SGDLS and CDR2 is YYNGEE. The CDR3 region has the DNA TGTGCCAGCAGCGTAGCTAACAGGGGCTGGGGGGAGCTGTTTTTT. This translates into CASSVANRGWGELFF.